This T cell receptor beta chain originates from a study of cytomegalovirus exposure and HLA in healthy donors. Findings and caveats of the study: TCR association rates varied by HLA locus in a later analysis, with DRB1 highest and HLA-C lowest. Later analysis identified a missense DCLRE1C variant that was linked to TCR beta V- and J-gene trimming. HLA restriction was apparent for most CMV-associated TCR beta chains in a later analysis.

Points on this clone: Its antigen is not known.

From germline, CDR1 is SGHRS and CDR2 YFSETQ. Trimming removed 4 bases at V and 8 bases at J, with 15 bases between. The CDR3 is 13 amino acids. Amplification used 60 Vbeta primers and 13 Jbeta primers. The assay was immunoSEQ multiplex PCR, and TCRdb's table has in-frame clones only and misses some. Among some 190,000 clones, about 80% were seen once, and the ten largest hold roughly 15%. The specimen sequenced was PBMCs. This TCR derives from a woman aged 30 to 39 in good health and CMV-seropositive. The V call is TRBV5-1, the J call TRBJ1-2, with a weak D call TRBD1 (6 bases). This CDR3 is CASSPQGTGGYTF. The CDR3 coding sequence is TGCGCCAGCAGCCCGCAGGGGACGGGCGGCTACACCTTC.